The 3 T cell receptor beta chains in this list originate from one sample, sequenced in a study of beta chain features in type 1 diabetes. TCRB transcripts that were expressed got sequenced, as all of the isolated RNA had been reverse transcribed. This table comes from immunoSEQ multiplex PCR, and its TCRdb copy is limited to in-frame clones, with some not included. The sample has roughly 450,000 clones, approximately 15% seen once. Sequencing was done on a sample of naive CD4+ T cells from blood. The receptors were sampled from a young man in good health.

This clone was counted between two and nine times. Relative to the germline gene, one junction end is altered; a read error may explain this. V gene TRBV15 combines with J gene TRBJ2-5; the match to TRBD1 covers 7 bases. Germline V lookup: CDR1 LNHNV, CDR2 YYDKDF (reference sequence). The CDR3 runs to 12 residues. The CDR3 DNA follows: TGTGCCACCAGCAGAGGGGGACAGAACCGGCACTTC. This codes for CATSRGGQNRHF.

The table lists this clone with a few counts. The CDR3 DNA reads TGTGCCAGTAGTCACCGGACAGGGAGGGATCCGAAACTGTTTTTT. Translating gives CASSHRTGRDPKLFF. V gene TRBV19 combines with J gene TRBJ1-4; TRBD1 matches 8 bases. Germline assignment: CDR1 LNHDA and CDR2 SQIVND (reference sequence). Germline trimming cut 5 bases from V and 11 bases from J; bases unmatched to any gene: 13. The CDR3 length is 15 residues.

The rearrangement joins TRBV4-1 to TRBJ2-7; the D is unclear. Germline V lookup: CDR1 MGHRA, CDR2 YSYEKL. V lost 3 bases and J lost 2, with 11 bases in between. CDR3 length equals 14 residues. This chain's CDR3 is CASSHLGLPYEQYF. The CDR3 DNA sequence: TGCGCCAGCAGCCATCTGGGTTTACCCTACGAGCAGTACTTC.